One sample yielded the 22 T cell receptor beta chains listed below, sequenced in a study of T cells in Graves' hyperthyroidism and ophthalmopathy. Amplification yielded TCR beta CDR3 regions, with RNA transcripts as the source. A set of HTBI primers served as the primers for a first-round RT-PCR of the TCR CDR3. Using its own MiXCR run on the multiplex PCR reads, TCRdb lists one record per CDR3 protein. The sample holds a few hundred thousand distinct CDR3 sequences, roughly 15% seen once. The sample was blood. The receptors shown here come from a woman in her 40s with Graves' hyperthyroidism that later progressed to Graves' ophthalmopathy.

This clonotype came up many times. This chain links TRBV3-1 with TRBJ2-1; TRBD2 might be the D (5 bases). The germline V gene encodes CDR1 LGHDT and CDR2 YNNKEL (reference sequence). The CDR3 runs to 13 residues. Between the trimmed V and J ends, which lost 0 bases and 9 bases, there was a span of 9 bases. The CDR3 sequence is CASSQDIRGEQFF. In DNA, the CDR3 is TGTGCCAGCAGCCAAGATATACGGGGTGAGCAGTTCTTC.

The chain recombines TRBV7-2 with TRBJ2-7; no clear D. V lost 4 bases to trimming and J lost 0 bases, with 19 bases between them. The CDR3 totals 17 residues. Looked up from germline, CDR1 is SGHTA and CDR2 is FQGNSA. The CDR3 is CASSSVRNGASSYEQYF. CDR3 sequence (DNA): TGTGCCAGCAGCTCTGTCCGGAACGGCGCCAGCTCCTACGAGCAGTACTTC.

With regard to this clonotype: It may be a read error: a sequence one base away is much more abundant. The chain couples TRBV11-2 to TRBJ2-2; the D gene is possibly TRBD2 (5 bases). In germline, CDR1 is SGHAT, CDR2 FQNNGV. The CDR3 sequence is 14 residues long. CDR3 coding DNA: TGTGCCAGCAGCTGGAGCTCGAACACCGGGGAGCCGTTTTTT. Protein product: CASSWSSNTGEPFF.

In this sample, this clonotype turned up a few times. CDR3 residues: CASRSIGGAGVTGELFF. CDR3 bases: TGTGCCAGCAGATCCATCGGGGGCGCGGGAGTCACCGGGGAGCTGTTTTTT. The rearrangement links TRBV5-6 to TRBJ2-2, with D perhaps TRBD2 (7 bases). Looked up from germline, CDR1 is SGHDT and CDR2 is YYEEEE. V lost 5 bases to trimming and J lost 4 bases, with 21 bases between them. The CDR3 extends over 17 amino acids.

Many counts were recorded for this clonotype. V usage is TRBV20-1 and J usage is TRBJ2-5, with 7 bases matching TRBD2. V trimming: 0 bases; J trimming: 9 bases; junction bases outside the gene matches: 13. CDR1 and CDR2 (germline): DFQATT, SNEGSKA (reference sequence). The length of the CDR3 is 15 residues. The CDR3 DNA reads TGCAGTGCTAGAGATCGGGCTAGCGGACTTAGGGCCCAGTACTTC. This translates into CSARDRASGLRAQYF.

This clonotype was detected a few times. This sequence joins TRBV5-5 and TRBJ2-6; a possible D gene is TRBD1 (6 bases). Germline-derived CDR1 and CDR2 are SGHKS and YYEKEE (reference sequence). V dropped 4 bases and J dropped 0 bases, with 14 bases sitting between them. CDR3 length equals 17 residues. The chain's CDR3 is CASSRVDSSSGANVLTF. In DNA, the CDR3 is TGTGCCAGCAGCCGTGTGGACAGTTCCTCTGGGGCCAACGTCCTGACTTTC.

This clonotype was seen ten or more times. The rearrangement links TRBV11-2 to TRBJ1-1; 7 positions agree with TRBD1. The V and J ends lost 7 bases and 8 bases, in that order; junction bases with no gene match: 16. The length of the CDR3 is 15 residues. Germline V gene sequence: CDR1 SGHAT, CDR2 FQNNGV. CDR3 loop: CASIARGTAIKEAFF. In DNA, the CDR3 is TGTGCCAGCATCGCACGGGGGACAGCAATAAAGGAAGCTTTCTTT.

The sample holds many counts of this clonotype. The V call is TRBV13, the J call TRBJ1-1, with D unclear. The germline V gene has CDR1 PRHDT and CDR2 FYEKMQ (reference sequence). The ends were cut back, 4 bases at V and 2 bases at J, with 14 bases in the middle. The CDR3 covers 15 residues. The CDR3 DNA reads TGTGCCAGCAGCTCCAGTGGGTCAGGTAACACTGAAGCTTTCTTT. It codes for CASSSSGSGNTEAFF. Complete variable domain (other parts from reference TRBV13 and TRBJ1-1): AAGVIQSPRHLIKEKRETATLKCYPIPRHDTVYWYQQGPGQDPQFLISFYEKMQSDKGSIPDRFSAQQFSDYHSELNMSSLELGDSALYFCASSSSGSGNTEAFFGQGTRLTVV.

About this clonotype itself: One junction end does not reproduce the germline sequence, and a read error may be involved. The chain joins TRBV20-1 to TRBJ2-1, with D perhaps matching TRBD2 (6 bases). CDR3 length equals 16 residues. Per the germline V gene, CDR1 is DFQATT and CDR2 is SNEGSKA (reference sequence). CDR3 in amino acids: CSARDGTGGIHNDQCF. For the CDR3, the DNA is TGCAGTGCTAGAGATGGCACTGGCGGGATTCACAATGATCAGTGCTTC.

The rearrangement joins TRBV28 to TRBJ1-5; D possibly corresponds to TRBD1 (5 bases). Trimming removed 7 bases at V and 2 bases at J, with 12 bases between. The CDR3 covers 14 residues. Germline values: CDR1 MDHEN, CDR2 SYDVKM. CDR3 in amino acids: CASTQRGGNQPQHF. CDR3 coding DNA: TGTGCCAGCACCCAAAGGGGTGGCAATCAGCCCCAGCATTTT.

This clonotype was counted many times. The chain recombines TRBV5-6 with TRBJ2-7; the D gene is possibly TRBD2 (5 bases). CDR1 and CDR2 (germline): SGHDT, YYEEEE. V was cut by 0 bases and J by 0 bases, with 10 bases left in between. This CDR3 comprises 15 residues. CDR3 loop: CASSLGAGHSYEQYF. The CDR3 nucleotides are TGTGCCAGCAGCTTGGGTGCGGGTCACTCCTACGAGCAGTACTTC. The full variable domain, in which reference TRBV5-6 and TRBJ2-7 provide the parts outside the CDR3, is DAGVTQSPTHLIKTRGQQVTLRCSPKSGHDTVSWYQQALGQGPQFIFQYYEEEERQRGNFPDRFSGHQFPNYSSELNVNALLLGDSALYLCASSLGAGHSYEQYFGPGTRLTVT.

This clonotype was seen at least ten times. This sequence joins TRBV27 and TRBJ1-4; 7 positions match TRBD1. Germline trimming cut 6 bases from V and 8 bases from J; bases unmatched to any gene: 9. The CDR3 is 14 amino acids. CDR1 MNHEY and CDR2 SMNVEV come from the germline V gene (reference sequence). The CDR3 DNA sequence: TGTGCCAGCAGCTCTAGGGGGCGCGGGGAAAAACTGTTTTTT. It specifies CASSSRGRGEKLFF.

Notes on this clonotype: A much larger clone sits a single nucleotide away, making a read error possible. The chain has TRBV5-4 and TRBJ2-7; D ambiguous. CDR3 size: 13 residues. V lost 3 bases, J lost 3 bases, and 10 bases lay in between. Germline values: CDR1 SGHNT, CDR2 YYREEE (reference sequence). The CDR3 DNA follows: TGTGCCAGCAGCTCGGCGGATGGCTACGAGCAGTACTTC. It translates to CASSSADGYEQYF.

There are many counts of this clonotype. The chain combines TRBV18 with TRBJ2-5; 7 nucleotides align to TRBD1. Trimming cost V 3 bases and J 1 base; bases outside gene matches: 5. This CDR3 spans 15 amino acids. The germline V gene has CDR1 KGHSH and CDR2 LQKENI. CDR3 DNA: TGTGCCAGCTCACCCGGGACAGCCCTCCAAGAGACCCAGTACTTC. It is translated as CASSPGTALQETQYF.

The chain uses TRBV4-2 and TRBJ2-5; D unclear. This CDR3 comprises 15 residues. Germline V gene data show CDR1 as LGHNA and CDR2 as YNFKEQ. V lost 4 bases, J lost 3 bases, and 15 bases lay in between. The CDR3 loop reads CASSPSLTSEETQYF. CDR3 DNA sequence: TGTGCCAGCAGCCCGAGCCTCACCTCGGAAGAGACCCAGTACTTC.

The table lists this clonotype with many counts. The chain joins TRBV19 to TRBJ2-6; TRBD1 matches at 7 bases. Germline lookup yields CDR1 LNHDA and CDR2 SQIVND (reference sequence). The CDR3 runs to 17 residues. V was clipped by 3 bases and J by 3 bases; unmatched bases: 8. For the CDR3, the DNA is TGTGCCAGTAGTATCGAGGGGGCAGGTATTGGGGCCAACGTCCTGACTTTC. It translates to CASSIEGAGIGANVLTF.

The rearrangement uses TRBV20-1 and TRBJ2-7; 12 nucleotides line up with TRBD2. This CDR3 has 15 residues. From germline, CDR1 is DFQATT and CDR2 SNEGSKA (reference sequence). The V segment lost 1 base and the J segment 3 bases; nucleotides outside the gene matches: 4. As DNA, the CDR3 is TGCAGTGCTAGAGTTCGGACTAGCGGGAACTACGAGCAGTACTTC. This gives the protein CSARVRTSGNYEQYF.

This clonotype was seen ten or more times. The CDR3 sequence: CSARVGSGSPRGTDTQYF. CDR3 in DNA: TGCAGTGCTAGAGTCGGTAGCGGGAGCCCTCGTGGCACAGATACGCAGTATTTT. The chain links TRBV20-1 to TRBJ2-3; 9 bases align to TRBD2. Germline V gene data show CDR1 as DFQATT and CDR2 as SNEGSKA (reference sequence). V was clipped by 1 base and J by 1 base; unmatched bases: 12. The CDR3 covers 18 residues.

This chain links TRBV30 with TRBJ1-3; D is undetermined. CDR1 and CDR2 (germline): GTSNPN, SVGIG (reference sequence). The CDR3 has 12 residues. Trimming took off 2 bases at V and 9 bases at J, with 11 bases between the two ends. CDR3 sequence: CAWSFYRGTIYF. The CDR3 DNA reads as TGTGCCTGGAGTTTTTACCGGGGCACCATATATTTT.

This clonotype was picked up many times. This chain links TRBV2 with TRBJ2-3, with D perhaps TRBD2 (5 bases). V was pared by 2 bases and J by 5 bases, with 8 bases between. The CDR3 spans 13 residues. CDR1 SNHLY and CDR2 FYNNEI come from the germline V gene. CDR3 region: CASSEQEGDTQYF. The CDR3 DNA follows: TGTGCCAGCAGTGAACAAGAGGGAGATACGCAGTATTTT.

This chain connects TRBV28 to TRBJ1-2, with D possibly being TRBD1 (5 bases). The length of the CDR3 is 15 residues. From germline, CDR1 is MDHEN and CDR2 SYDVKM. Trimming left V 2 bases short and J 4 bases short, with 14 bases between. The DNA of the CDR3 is TGTGCCAGCAGTTTACCCCGTTGGGGCCCCTATGGCTACACCTTC. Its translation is CASSLPRWGPYGYTF.

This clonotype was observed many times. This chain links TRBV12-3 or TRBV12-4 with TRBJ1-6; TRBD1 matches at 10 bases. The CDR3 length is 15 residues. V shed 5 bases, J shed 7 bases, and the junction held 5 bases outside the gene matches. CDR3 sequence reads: CASSRTGGYNSPLHF. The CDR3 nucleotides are TGTGCCAGCAGTCGGACAGGGGGTTACAATTCACCCCTCCACTTT.